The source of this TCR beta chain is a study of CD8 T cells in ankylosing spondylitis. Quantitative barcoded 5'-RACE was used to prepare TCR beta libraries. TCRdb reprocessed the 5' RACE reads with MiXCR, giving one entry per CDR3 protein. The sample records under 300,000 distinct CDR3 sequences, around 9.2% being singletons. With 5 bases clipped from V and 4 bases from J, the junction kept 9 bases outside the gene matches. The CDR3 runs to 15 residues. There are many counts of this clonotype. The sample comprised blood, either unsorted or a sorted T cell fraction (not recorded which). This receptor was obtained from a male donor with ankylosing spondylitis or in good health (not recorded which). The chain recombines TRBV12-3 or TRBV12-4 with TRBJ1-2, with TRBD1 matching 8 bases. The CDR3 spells CASSQAGGRTYGYTF. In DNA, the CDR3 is TGTGCCAGCAGTCAGGCAGGGGGCCGCACCTATGGCTACACCTTC.